Below, one TCR beta chain is given with its context. Its target is not known. Individual cDNA molecules had unique molecular identifiers attached to them by the library. MiXCR, run by TCRdb on the RACE reads, gives a single entry per CDR3 protein. The sample carries around 100,000 distinct CDR3 sequences, approximately 11% recorded once. Described time point: patch test 1, 2 weeks after DPC sensitization. Stated treatment: therapeutic diphenylcyclopropenone sensitization with weekly scalp DPC. CDR1 is LGHNA and CDR2 is YSLEER in the germline V gene. J was trimmed by 2 bases and V by 8 bases; bases with no gene match: 3. The CDR3 has 13 residues. The sample is drawn from a study of human T cells and chemical hapten exposure. Study-wide results and caveats: Alopecia affecting every donor means their immune response may not match healthy people's. While controls formed fewer of them, expanded TCRs formed significantly more large CDR3 similarity clusters.

The sequences come from whole blood, collected in connection with sensitization to the hapten diphenylcyclopropenone (DPC). The chain carries TRBV4-3 and TRBJ1-5; TRBD1 agrees at 7 bases. The source of this sequence is a woman aged 40 to 50 with alopecia areata. Some clones in this sample may be carry-over from other donors' samples. CDR3 in amino acids: CASGQDRNQPQHF. Written as DNA, the CDR3 is TGCGCCAGCGGACAGGACCGCAATCAGCCCCAGCATTTT.